This T cell receptor (beta chain) came from a study of CD8+ T cells in alopecia areata. Notes on the study in general: The treated group had a single nonresponder, limiting CD8+ expansion-response conclusions.

Of note for this clone: Its antigen is unidentified.

CDR3 length: 15 amino acids. Per the germline V gene, CDR1 is SGHRS and CDR2 is YFSETQ. V was shortened by 0 bases and J by 3 bases, with 12 bases between the two germline ends. Treatment specified: oral pan-JAK inhibitor, 5-10 mg twice daily. Peripheral blood samples and lesional scalp punch biopsies were obtained from alopecia areata patients. It was cDNA, reverse transcribed from extracted RNA, that served as the sequencing template. Only in-frame clones appear in the TCRdb table, and some are missing; sequencing was by immunoSEQ multiplex PCR. The repertoire holds 200,000 or so clones, with more than 45% as singletons.

The sample in question was CD4+ T cells sorted from blood, obtained at week 24, from a patient treated with tofacitinib. The chain is built from TRBV5-1 and TRBJ2-5, with D unclear. This TCR came from a human donor with alopecia areata. The CDR3 reads CASSLAIGREETQYF. The CDR3 bases are TGCGCCAGCAGCTTGGCCATCGGCAGAGAAGAGACCCAGTACTTC.